The TCR beta chain described here comes from a study of T cell responses to AZD1222 COVID-19 vaccine. Study conclusions and caveats: A mostly white British donor set with more females was recruited, and clonal diversity was possibly underestimated. Spike-specific TCR repertoires showed rising breadth and depth after two AZD1222 doses.

Sequencing used immunoSEQ multiplex PCR; TCRdb keeps in-frame clones, though not all of them. Of some 120,000 clones listed, roughly 82% were seen once; the top ten hold about 28%. A remark on this clone: The antigen is unknown.

V dropped 0 bases and J dropped 0 bases, with 9 bases sitting between them. Germline CDR1 reads SGHAT; CDR2 reads FQNNGV. The CDR3 is 17 amino acids. This material consisted of peripheral blood, taken 28 days after the second AZD1222 dose. This sequence joins TRBV11-2 and TRBJ2-6; the D gene is possibly TRBD2 (6 bases). This TCR was recovered from an adult who received the AZD1222 COVID-19 vaccine. As DNA, the CDR3 is TGTGCCAGCAGCTTAGAGAGCGGGCACTCTGGGGCCAACGTCCTGACTTTC. This codes for CASSLESGHSGANVLTF.